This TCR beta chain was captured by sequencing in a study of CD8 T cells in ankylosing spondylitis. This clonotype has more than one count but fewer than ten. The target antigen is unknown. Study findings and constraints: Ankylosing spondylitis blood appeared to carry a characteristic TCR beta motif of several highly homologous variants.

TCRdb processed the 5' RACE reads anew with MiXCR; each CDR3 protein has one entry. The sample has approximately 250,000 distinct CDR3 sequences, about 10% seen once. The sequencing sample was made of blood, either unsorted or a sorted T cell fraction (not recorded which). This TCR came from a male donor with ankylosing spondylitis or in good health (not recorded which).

The CDR3 protein is CASSTTGKGLHNEQFF. CDR3 sequence (DNA): TGTGCCAGCAGCACAACGGGCAAGGGACTTCACAATGAGCAGTTCTTC. The chain has TRBV9 and TRBJ2-1; maybe TRBD2 (6 bases). The CDR3 is 16 residues long. CDR1 and CDR2 from the germline V gene are SGDLS and YYNGEE. Trimming removed 4 bases from V and 5 bases from J, with 19 bases in between.